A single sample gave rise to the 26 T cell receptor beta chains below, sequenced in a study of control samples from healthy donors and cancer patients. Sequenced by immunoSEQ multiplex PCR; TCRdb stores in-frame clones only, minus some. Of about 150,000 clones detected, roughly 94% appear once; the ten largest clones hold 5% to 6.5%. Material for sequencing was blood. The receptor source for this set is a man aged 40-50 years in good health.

In DNA, the CDR3 is TGTGCCAGCAGTCGGCGGGGGGCCCAAGAGACCCAGTACTTC. Encoded protein: CASSRRGAQETQYF. V and J are TRBV3-1 (or the pseudogene TRBV3-2) and TRBJ2-5, with 8 bases lining up with TRBD2. The CDR3 spans 14 residues. Germline CDR1 is LGHDT and CDR2 is YNNKEL (reference sequence). Trimming at V came to 6 bases and at J to 1 base, leaving 4 bases not matched to a gene.

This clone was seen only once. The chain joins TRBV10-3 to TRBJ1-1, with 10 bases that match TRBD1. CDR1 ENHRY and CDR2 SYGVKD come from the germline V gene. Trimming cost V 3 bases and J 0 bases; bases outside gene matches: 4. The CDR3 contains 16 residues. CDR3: CAISEGTGAMNTEAFF. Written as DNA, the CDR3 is TGTGCCATCAGTGAAGGGACAGGGGCTATGAACACTGAAGCTTTCTTT.

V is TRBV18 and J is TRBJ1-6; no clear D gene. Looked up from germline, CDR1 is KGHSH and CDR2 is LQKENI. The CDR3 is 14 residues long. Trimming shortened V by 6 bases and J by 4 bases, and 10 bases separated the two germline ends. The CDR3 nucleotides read TGTGCCAGCTCTGGGCAGGCGTATAATTCACCCCTCCACTTT. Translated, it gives CASSGQAYNSPLHF.

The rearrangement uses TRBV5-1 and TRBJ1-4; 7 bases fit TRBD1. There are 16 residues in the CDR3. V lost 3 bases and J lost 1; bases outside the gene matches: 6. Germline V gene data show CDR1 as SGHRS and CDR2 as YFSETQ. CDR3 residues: CASSYRQGETNEKLFF. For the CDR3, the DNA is TGCGCCAGCAGCTACCGACAGGGCGAAACTAATGAAAAACTGTTTTTT. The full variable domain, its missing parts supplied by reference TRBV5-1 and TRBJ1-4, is KAGVTQTPRYLIKTRGQQVTLSCSPISGHRSVSWYQQTPGQGLQFLFEYFSETQRNKGNFPGRFSGRQFSNSRSEMNVSTLELGDSALYLCASSYRQGETNEKLFFGSGTQLSVL.

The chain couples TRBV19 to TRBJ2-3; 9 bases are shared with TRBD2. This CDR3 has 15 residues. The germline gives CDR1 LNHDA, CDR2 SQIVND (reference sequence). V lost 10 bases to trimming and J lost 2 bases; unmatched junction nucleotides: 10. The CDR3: CATESLAGLTDTQYF. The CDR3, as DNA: TGTGCCACCGAATCCCTAGCGGGGCTCACAGATACGCAGTATTTT.

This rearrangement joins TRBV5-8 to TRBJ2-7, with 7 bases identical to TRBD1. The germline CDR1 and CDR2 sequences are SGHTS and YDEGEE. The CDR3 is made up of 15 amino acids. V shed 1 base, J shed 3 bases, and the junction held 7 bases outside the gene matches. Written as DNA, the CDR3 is TGTGCCAGCAGCTTGCCTGACAGGGTTTTCTACGAGCAGTACTTC. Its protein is CASSLPDRVFYEQYF.

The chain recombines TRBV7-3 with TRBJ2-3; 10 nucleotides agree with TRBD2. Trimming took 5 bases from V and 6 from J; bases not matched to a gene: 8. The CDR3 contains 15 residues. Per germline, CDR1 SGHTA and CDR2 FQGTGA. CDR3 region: CASSTSPLAGDTQYF. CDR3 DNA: TGTGCCAGCAGCACCTCCCCACTAGCGGGGGATACGCAGTATTTT.

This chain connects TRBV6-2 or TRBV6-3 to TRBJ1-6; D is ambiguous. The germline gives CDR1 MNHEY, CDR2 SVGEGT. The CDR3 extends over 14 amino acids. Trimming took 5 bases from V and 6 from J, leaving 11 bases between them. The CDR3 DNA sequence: TGTGCCAGCAGTCTTGGGATCTTTAATTCACCCCTCCACTTT. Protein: CASSLGIFNSPLHF.

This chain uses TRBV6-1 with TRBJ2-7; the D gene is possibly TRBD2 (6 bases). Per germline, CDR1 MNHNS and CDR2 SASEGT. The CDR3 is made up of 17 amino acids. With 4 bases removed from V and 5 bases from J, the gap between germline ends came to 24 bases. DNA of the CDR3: TGTGCCAGCAGTGGACAAGTCGGGGGTCGCGCTCTTAACGAGCAGTACTTC. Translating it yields CASSGQVGGRALNEQYF.

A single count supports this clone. CDR3: CASSLRGNYGYTF. The CDR3, as DNA: TGTGCCAGCAGTTTAAGGGGTAACTATGGCTACACCTTC. V and J are TRBV28 and TRBJ1-2; D might be TRBD1 (5 bases). Looked up from germline, CDR1 is MDHEN and CDR2 is SYDVKM. The CDR3 extends over 13 amino acids. Trimming removed 2 bases at V and 1 base at J, with 5 bases between.

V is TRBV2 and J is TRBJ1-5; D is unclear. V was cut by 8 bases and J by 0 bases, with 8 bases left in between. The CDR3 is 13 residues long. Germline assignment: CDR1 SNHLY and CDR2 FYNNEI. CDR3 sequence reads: CASRPHSNQPQHF. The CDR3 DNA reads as TGTGCCAGCCGCCCCCATAGCAATCAGCCCCAGCATTTT.

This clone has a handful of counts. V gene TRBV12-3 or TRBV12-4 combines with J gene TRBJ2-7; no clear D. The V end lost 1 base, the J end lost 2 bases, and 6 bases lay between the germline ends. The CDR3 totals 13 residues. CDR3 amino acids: CASSLGVAYEQYF. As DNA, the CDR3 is TGTGCCAGCAGTTTAGGGGTAGCCTACGAGCAGTACTTC.

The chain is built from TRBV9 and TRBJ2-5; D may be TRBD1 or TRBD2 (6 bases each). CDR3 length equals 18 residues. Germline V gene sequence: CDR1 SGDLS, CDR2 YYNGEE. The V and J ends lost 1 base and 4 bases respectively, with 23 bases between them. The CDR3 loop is CASSVKGGGSVKGETQYF. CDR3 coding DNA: TGTGCCAGCAGCGTAAAAGGAGGGGGTAGCGTGAAGGGAGAGACCCAGTACTTC.

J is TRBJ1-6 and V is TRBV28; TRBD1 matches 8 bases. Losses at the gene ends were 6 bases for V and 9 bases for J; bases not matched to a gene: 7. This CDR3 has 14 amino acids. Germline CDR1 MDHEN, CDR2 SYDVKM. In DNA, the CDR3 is TGTGCCAGCAGCCGGACAGGGAATGGTTCACCCCTCCACTTT. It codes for CASSRTGNGSPLHF.

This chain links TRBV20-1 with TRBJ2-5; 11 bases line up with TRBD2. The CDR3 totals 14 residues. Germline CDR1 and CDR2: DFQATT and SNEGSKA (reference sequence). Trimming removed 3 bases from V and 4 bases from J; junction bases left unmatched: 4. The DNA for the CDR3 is TGCAGTGCTAGTCGCCTAGCGGGGGGAGAGACCCAGTACTTC. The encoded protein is CSASRLAGGETQYF.

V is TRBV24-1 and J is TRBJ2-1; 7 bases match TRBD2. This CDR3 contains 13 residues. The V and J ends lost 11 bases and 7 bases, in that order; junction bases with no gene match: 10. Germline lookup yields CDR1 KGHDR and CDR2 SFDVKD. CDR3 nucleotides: TGTGCCATCCAGCGGGGAGGGAGTAATGAGCAGTTCTTC. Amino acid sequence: CAIQRGGSNEQFF.

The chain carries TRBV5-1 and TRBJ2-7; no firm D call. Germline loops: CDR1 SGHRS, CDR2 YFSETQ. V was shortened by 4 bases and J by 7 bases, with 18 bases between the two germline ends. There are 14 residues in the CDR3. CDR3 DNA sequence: TGCGCCAGCAGCCTCCGGACCGATATAGGGGAGCAGTACTTC. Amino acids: CASSLRTDIGEQYF.

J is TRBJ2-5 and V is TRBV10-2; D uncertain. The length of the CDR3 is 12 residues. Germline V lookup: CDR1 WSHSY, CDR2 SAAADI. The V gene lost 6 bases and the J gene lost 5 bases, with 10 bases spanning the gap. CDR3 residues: CASRGQSETQYF. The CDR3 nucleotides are TGCGCCAGCAGGGGCCAGTCGGAGACCCAGTACTTC.

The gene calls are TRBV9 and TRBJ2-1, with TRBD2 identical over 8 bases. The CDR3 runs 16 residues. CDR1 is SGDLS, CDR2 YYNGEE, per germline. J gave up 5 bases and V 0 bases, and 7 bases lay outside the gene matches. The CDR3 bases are TGTGCCAGCAGCGTAGAAGGCGGGGGGCCCCACAATGAGCAGTTCTTC. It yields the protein CASSVEGGGPHNEQFF.

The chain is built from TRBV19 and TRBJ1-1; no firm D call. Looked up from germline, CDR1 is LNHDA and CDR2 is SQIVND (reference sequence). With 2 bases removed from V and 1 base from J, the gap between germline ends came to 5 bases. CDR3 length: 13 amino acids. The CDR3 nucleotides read TGTGCCAGTAGTATATGGGAGAACACTGAAGCTTTCTTT. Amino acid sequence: CASSIWENTEAFF. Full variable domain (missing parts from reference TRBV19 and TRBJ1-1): DGGITQSPKYLFRKEGQNVTLSCEQNLNHDAMYWYRQDPGQGLRLIYYSQIVNDFQKGDIAEGYSVSREKKESFPLTVTSAQKNPTAFYLCASSIWENTEAFFGQGTRLTVV.

Written as DNA, the CDR3 is TGTGCCGGGGGGGGGATCGGCAATCAGCCCCAGCATTTT. Translated: CAGGGIGNQPQHF. The J gene is TRBJ1-5, the V gene TRBV7-9, with D maybe TRBD1 (5 bases). Germline CDR1 reads SEHNR; CDR2 reads FQNEAQ (reference sequence). Trimming pared 11 bases from V and 2 bases from J, leaving 13 bases between. The CDR3 contains 13 residues. Full variable domain (outside the CDR3, taken from reference TRBV7-9 and TRBJ1-5): DTGVSQNPRHKITKRGQNVTFRCDPISEHNRLYWYRQTLGQGPEFLTYFQNEAQLEKSRLLSDRFSAERPKGSFSTLEIQRTEQGDSAMYLCAGGGIGNQPQHFGDGTRLSIL.

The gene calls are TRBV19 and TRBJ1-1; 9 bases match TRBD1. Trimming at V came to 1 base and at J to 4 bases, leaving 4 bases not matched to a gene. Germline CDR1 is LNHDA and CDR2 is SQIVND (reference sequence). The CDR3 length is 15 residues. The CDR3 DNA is TGTGCCAGTAGTATAGGACCGGGACAGGGCACTGAAGCTTTCTTT. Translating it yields CASSIGPGQGTEAFF.

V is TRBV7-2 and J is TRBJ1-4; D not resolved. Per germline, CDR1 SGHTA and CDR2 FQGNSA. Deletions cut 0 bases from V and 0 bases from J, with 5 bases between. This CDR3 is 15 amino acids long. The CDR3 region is CASSLARSTNEKLFF. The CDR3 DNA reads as TGTGCCAGCAGCTTAGCCCGGTCAACTAATGAAAAACTGTTTTTT.

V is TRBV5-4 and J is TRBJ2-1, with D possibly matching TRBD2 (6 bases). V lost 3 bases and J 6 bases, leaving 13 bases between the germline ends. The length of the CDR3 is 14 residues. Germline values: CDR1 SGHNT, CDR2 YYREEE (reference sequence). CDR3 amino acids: CASSWSSDSNEQFF. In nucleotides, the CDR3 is TGTGCCAGCAGCTGGTCTAGCGACTCCAATGAGCAGTTCTTC.

Here the CDR3 reads CASSSPDSSNYGYTF. The CDR3 region has the DNA TGTGCCAGCAGCTCCCCCGACAGCTCTAACTATGGCTACACCTTC. V is TRBV9 and J is TRBJ1-2, with D possibly matching TRBD1 (5 bases). This CDR3 spans 15 amino acids. Germline V gives CDR1 SGDLS, CDR2 YYNGEE. The germline V and J ends were trimmed by 4 bases and 0 bases, with 13 bases remaining between them.

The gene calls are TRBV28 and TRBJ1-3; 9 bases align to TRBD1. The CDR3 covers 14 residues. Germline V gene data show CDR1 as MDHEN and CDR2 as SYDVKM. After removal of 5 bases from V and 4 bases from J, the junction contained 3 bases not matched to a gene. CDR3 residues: CASSPGQGGNTIYF. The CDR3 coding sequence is TGTGCCAGCAGTCCGGGACAGGGAGGAAACACCATATATTTT.